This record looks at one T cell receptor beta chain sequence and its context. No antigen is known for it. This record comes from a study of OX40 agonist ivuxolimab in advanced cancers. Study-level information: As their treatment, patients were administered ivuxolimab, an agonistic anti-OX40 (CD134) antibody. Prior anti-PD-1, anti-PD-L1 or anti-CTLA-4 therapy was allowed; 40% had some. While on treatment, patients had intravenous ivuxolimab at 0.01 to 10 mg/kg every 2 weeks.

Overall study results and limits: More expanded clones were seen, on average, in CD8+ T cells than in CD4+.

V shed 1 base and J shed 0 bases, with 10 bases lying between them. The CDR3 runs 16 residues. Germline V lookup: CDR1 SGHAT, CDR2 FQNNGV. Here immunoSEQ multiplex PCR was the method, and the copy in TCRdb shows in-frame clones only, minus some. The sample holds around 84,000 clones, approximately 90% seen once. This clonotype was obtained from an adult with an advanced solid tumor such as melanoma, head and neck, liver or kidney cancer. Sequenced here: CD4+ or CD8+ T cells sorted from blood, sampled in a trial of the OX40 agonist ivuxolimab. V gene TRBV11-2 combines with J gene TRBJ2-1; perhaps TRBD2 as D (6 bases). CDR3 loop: CASSLGAGLSYNEQFF. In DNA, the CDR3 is TGTGCCAGCAGCTTAGGTGCGGGACTCTCCTACAATGAGCAGTTCTTC.